A single sample is the source of the 30 T cell receptor beta chains below, sequenced in a study of long-term antiretroviral therapy in people with HIV (dated by TCRdb to between 2022 and 2023). The immunoSEQ hsTCRB v3.0 assay was used at survey level resolution to sequence the TRB variable region. TCRdb limited this immuneACCESS table to in-frame rearrangements with V and J called. A share of clones is missing; checked studies link under half to unresolved V genes, and the rest is unexplained. For this sample the table gives roughly 15,000 clones, of which around 90% were detected only once. The ten largest account for less than 15% of the sample. Sequences were derived from unsorted PBMCs, sampled 6.9 years after starting antiretroviral therapy. These receptors came from a man between 50 and 59 years old with HIV.

This chain joins TRBV21-1 and TRBJ1-2. TRBV21-1 is recorded as a pseudogene. This CDR3 is 12 amino acids long. DNA for the CDR3: TGTGCCAGCACTTATGGGGACTATGGCTACACCTTC. Encoded protein: CASTYGDYGYTF.

The CDR3 region is CASSPVWSPTVGTGNEKLFF. In nucleotides, the CDR3 is TGTGCCAGCTCACCAGTTTGGTCCCCGACCGTCGGGACAGGGAATGAAAAACTGTTTTTT. The J gene is TRBJ1-4, the V gene TRBV18; 9 bases fit TRBD1. CDR1 is KGHSH, CDR2 LQKENI, per germline. With 2 bases clipped from V and 5 bases from J, the junction kept 18 bases outside the gene matches. This CDR3 region has 20 residues.

The gene calls are TRBV7-2 and TRBJ1-2, with 10 positions matching TRBD1. V shed 5 bases, J shed 5 bases, and the junction held 8 bases outside the gene matches. CDR1 and CDR2 from the germline V gene are SGHTA and FQGNSA. This CDR3 has 15 amino acids. The CDR3 nucleotides are TGTGCCAGCAGCACCCGGACAGGGGGTTATTATGGCTACACCTTC. This translates into CASSTRTGGYYGYTF.

This clone was seen a handful of times. This chain joins TRBV27 and TRBJ2-5, with 14 bases that match TRBD2. The germline gives CDR1 MNHEY, CDR2 SMNVEV (reference sequence). The V gene end was trimmed by 2 bases and the J gene end by 4 bases; junction bases not matched to a gene: 3. The CDR3 is made up of 16 amino acids. Written as DNA, the CDR3 is TGTGCCAGCAGTTTAACGGGACTAGCGGGAGCAGAGACCCAGTACTTC. It codes for CASSLTGLAGAETQYF.

The chain links TRBV7-9 to TRBJ1-1, with a weak D call TRBD1 (6 bases). Per germline, CDR1 SEHNR and CDR2 FQNEAQ (reference sequence). The CDR3 length is 13 residues. Trimming removed 5 bases at V and 1 base at J, with 8 bases between. The CDR3 DNA reads as TGTGCCAGCAGCCTACAGGGGAACACTGAAGCTTTCTTT. This sequence encodes CASSLQGNTEAFF.

The chain carries TRBV7-2 and TRBJ2-1; unclear D gene. V was cut by 5 bases and J by 0 bases, with 8 bases left in between. The germline V gene has CDR1 SGHTA and CDR2 FQGNSA. The CDR3 has 14 amino acids. As DNA, the CDR3 is TGTGCCAGCAGCCCCCCGAGCTCCTACAATGAGCAGTTCTTC. Encoded protein: CASSPPSSYNEQFF.

This rearrangement joins TRBV29-1 to TRBJ2-1; 7 nucleotides align to TRBD2. Per germline, CDR1 SQVTM and CDR2 ANQGSEA. V lost 3 bases, J lost 1 base, and 3 bases stayed unmatched. This CDR3 region has 14 residues. The CDR3 here is CSVEGGSSYNEQFF. Here the CDR3 DNA reads TGCAGCGTTGAGGGCGGGAGTTCCTACAATGAGCAGTTCTTC.

The chain couples TRBV7-8 to TRBJ1-1; D gene uncertain. Germline V gives CDR1 SGHVS, CDR2 FQNEAQ. The CDR3 length is 13 residues. V lost 5 bases, J lost 4 bases, and 11 bases lay in between. In DNA, the CDR3 is TGTGCCAGCAGCCAGCTAGGTGTCACTGAAGCTTTCTTT. This sequence encodes CASSQLGVTEAFF.

V is TRBV5-1 and J is TRBJ2-7; D ambiguous. V was trimmed by 0 bases and J by 7 bases, leaving 11 bases between them. Germline CDR1 is SGHRS and CDR2 is YFSETQ. The CDR3 has 13 amino acids. This chain's CDR3 is CASSLDVTLEQYF. CDR3 in DNA: TGCGCCAGCAGCTTGGATGTCACCTTGGAGCAGTACTTC.

A note on this clone: An end of the junction does not agree with germline; a read error may underlie this. The chain recombines TRBV7-7 with TRBJ2-3; D unresolved. The length of the CDR3 is 13 residues. CDR1 is SSHAT, CDR2 FNYEAQ, per germline (reference sequence). The CDR3 here is CASSLSVGDTQYF. The CDR3 coding sequence is TGTGCTAGCAGCTTGTCTGTGGGTGATACGCAGTATTTT.

In nucleotides, the CDR3 is TGTGCCAGCAGCCAATCAGGGACTAGCGGGGTGTTCTCCTACGAGCAGTACTTC. Translating gives CASSQSGTSGVFSYEQYF. The rearrangement uses TRBV4-2 and TRBJ2-7, with TRBD2 matching 13 bases. CDR1 is LGHNA and CDR2 is YNFKEQ in the germline V gene. After removal of 2 bases from V and 0 bases from J, the junction contained 7 bases not matched to a gene. This CDR3 is 18 amino acids long.

This chain joins TRBV7-2 and TRBJ2-7; 8 bases agree with TRBD1. The CDR3 spans 13 residues. Germline lookup yields CDR1 SGHTA and CDR2 FQGNSA. Trimming cost V 5 bases and J 4 bases; bases outside gene matches: 4. The CDR3 coding sequence is TGTGCCAGCAGCCTAACAGGGGGGTACGAGCAGTACTTC. Encoded protein: CASSLTGGYEQYF.

V is TRBV9 and J is TRBJ1-1; possible D gene TRBD1, 5 bases. CDR3 size: 15 residues. V was pared by 4 bases and J by 2 bases, with 15 bases between. The germline V gene has CDR1 SGDLS and CDR2 YYNGEE. The CDR3 loop is CASSQTGGGNTEAFF. The CDR3 DNA is TGTGCCAGCAGCCAGACTGGTGGGGGTAACACTGAAGCTTTCTTT.

This sequence joins TRBV18 and TRBJ2-7, with D hard to call. This CDR3 is built from 15 residues. Trimming cost V 5 bases and J 2 bases, with 16 bases left between them. Germline CDR1 is KGHSH and CDR2 is LQKENI. Here the CDR3 DNA reads TGTGCCAGCTCATATGACCATGAGGAGCCCTACGAGCAGTACTTC. Its translation: CASSYDHEEPYEQYF.

The chain employs TRBV6-5 and TRBJ1-1; 7 positions agree with TRBD1. Trimming cost V 6 bases and J 0 bases; bases outside gene matches: 7. This CDR3 spans 15 amino acids. The germline V gene has CDR1 MNHEY and CDR2 SVGAGI. The CDR3 is CASRQGRVVNTEAFF. CDR3 in DNA: TGTGCCAGCAGACAGGGGCGGGTGGTGAACACTGAAGCTTTCTTT.

The genes are TRBV7-7 and TRBJ2-7; D gene ambiguous. The length of the CDR3 is 18 residues. Germline CDR1 and CDR2: SSHAT and FNYEAQ (reference sequence). Trimming pared 1 base from V and 2 bases from J, leaving 21 bases between. CDR3 sequence reads: CASSLDLRKKIRTYEQYF. In nucleotides, the CDR3 is TGTGCCAGCAGCTTAGACTTGCGGAAAAAAATAAGGACCTACGAGCAGTACTTC.

V is TRBV6-6 and J is TRBJ2-7; TRBD1 might be the D (6 bases). CDR3 length: 16 residues. Trimming removed 4 bases at V and 2 bases at J, with 18 bases between. In germline, CDR1 is MNHNY, CDR2 SVGAGI (reference sequence). CDR3 amino acids: CASSSPLTGGPYEQYF. CDR3 DNA sequence: TGTGCCAGCAGTTCGCCGTTGACAGGTGGACCCTACGAGCAGTACTTC.

The V call is TRBV12-5, the J call TRBJ2-2; 7 bases agree with TRBD1. CDR3 length: 15 residues. Per germline, CDR1 LGHNT and CDR2 FRNRAP. V trimming: 6 bases; J trimming: 0 bases; junction bases outside the gene matches: 4. The CDR3 sequence is CASGADRANTGELFF. The CDR3 region has the DNA TGTGCTAGTGGGGCAGACAGGGCGAACACCGGGGAGCTGTTTTTT.

This chain's CDR3 is CASSQDRPGQGLTGELFF. In DNA form, the CDR3 reads TGTGCCAGCAGCCAAGATCGGCCCGGACAGGGCTTAACCGGGGAGCTGTTTTTT. This chain joins TRBV4-2 and TRBJ2-2, with 8 bases that match TRBD1. This CDR3 contains 18 residues. J gave up 5 bases and V 0 bases, and 11 bases lay outside the gene matches. Germline CDR1 LGHNA, CDR2 YNFKEQ.

This clone showed up just a few times. V usage is TRBV30 and J usage is TRBJ2-1; 13 bases align to TRBD2. Germline assignment: CDR1 GTSNPN and CDR2 SVGIG (reference sequence). V was clipped by 6 bases and J by 5 bases; unmatched bases: 10. The CDR3 has 16 amino acids. The CDR3 DNA sequence: TGTGCCTGTAAGGCCCGGACTAGCGGGAGACACAATGAGCAGTTCTTC. Translation gives CACKARTSGRHNEQFF.

This chain joins TRBV15 and TRBJ1-2, with TRBD1 as a possible D gene (5 bases). The CDR3 runs 13 residues. The germline V gene has CDR1 LNHNV and CDR2 YYDKDF (reference sequence). V lost 7 bases to trimming and J lost 3 bases, with 12 bases between them. The chain's CDR3 is CATKGQPDYGYTF. The CDR3 DNA is TGTGCCACCAAAGGACAACCAGACTATGGCTACACCTTC. Using reference TRBV15 and TRBJ1-2 for the parts outside the CDR3, the full variable domain is DAMVIQNPRYQVTQFGKPVTLSCSQTLNHNVMYWYQQKSSQAPKLLFHYYDKDFNNEADTPDNFQSRRPNTSFCFLDIRSPGLGDTAMYLCATKGQPDYGYTFGSGTRLTVV.

The V gene is TRBV6-1, the J gene TRBJ2-7; D unclear. Germline V lookup: CDR1 MNHNS, CDR2 SASEGT. The germline V and J ends were trimmed by 4 bases and 2 bases, with 15 bases remaining between them. This CDR3 has 15 amino acids. CDR3 nucleotide sequence: TGTGCCAGCAGTGTCAATCCTGGCAGAACCTACGAGCAGTACTTC. Translated, it gives CASSVNPGRTYEQYF.

This rearrangement joins TRBV19 to TRBJ1-1, with D possibly matching TRBD1 (6 bases). Trimming left V 4 bases short and J 0 bases short, with 9 bases between. This CDR3 contains 14 residues. Germline CDR1 and CDR2: LNHDA and SQIVND (reference sequence). As DNA, the CDR3 is TGTGCCAGTAGTACGGGACATCTGAACACTGAAGCTTTCTTT. Protein sequence: CASSTGHLNTEAFF.

The chain has TRBV5-4 and TRBJ2-1; the D is unclear. Germline CDR1 reads SGHNT; CDR2 reads YYREEE (reference sequence). The CDR3 is 13 amino acids. V lost 4 bases, J lost 5 bases, and 10 bases lay in between. The DNA of the CDR3 is TGTGCCAGCAGCCGTCCCGGCGACAATGAGCAGTTCTTC. Its translation is CASSRPGDNEQFF.

The J gene is TRBJ1-5, the V gene TRBV2, with D unclear. V lost 7 bases to trimming and J lost 6 bases, with 16 bases between them. CDR1 and CDR2 (germline): SNHLY, FYNNEI. The CDR3 has 14 amino acids. Here the CDR3 reads CASTTGIVSQPQHF. CDR3 nucleotides: TGTGCCAGCACGACGGGAATTGTATCTCAGCCCCAGCATTTT.

The rearrangement joins TRBV28 to TRBJ2-6, with a weak D call TRBD2 (6 bases). The CDR3 is 15 amino acids. Trimming stripped 4 bases from V and 2 bases from J, with 9 bases between. In germline, CDR1 is MDHEN, CDR2 SYDVKM. The CDR3 loop is CASSSAGTGANVLTF. The CDR3 DNA is TGTGCCAGCAGTTCTGCGGGGACTGGGGCCAACGTCCTGACTTTC.

This chain links TRBV2 with TRBJ1-2; 7 bases agree with TRBD1. V trimming: 6 bases; J trimming: 4 bases; junction bases outside the gene matches: 8. Germline CDR1 SNHLY, CDR2 FYNNEI. This CDR3 contains 14 residues. CDR3 loop: CASRIRTGVYGYTF. CDR3 bases: TGTGCCAGCAGGATAAGGACAGGCGTCTATGGCTACACCTTC.

J is TRBJ2-7 and V is TRBV14; 7 bases are shared with TRBD1. The CDR3 is made up of 14 amino acids. Per germline, CDR1 SGHDN and CDR2 FVKESK. The V and J ends lost 6 bases and 3 bases, in that order; junction bases with no gene match: 8. CDR3 bases: TGTGCCAGCAGACGACAGGGTTCACTCTACGAGCAGTACTTC. Translated: CASRRQGSLYEQYF. Full variable domain (rest looked up from reference TRBV14 and TRBJ2-7): EAGVTQFPSHSVIEKGQTVTLRCDPISGHDNLYWYRRVMGKEIKFLLHFVKESKQDESGMPNNRFLAERTGGTYSTLKVQPAELEDSGVYFCASRRQGSLYEQYFGPGTRLTVT.

V and J are TRBV9 and TRBJ1-2; 10 nucleotides agree with TRBD1. This CDR3 contains 14 residues. The J segment lost 4 bases and the V segment lost 6 bases, leaving 6 bases of the junction unmatched. Germline loops: CDR1 SGDLS, CDR2 YYNGEE. The CDR3 spells CASMRGDRGYGYTF. The CDR3 DNA reads as TGTGCCAGCATGCGGGGGGACAGGGGCTATGGCTACACCTTC.

The chain is built from TRBV28 and TRBJ2-7; TRBD1 matches 12 bases. CDR1 and CDR2 from the germline V gene are MDHEN and SYDVKM. There are 18 residues in the CDR3. J lost 5 bases, V lost 1 base, and 12 bases had no gene match. CDR3 amino acids: CASSLLGTGGRGGNEQYF. CDR3 nucleotides: TGTGCCAGCAGTTTATTAGGGACAGGGGGCAGAGGTGGCAACGAGCAGTACTTC.